The 5 T cell receptor beta chains below were found in one sample sequenced in a study of blood T cell repertoires in COVID-19. Data came from immunoSEQ multiplex PCR; TCRdb stores just in-frame clones and leaves some out. The sample includes under 150,000 clones, roughly 82% of them seen just once. Material: peripheral blood. These receptors were obtained from a woman aged 40 to 55 with acute or convalescent COVID-19.

This clone was picked up a small number of times. The chain carries TRBV7-9 and TRBJ2-1; D is perhaps TRBD2 (5 bases). V was shortened by 4 bases and J by 6 bases, with 7 bases between the two germline ends. CDR3 length: 12 residues. Per germline, CDR1 SEHNR and CDR2 FQNEAQ (reference sequence). The CDR3 loop reads CASSYGLNEQFF. The DNA for the CDR3 is TGTGCCAGCAGCTATGGACTCAATGAGCAGTTCTTC.

This chain joins TRBV5-1 and TRBJ1-1, with D possibly being TRBD1 (6 bases). The CDR3 is made up of 15 amino acids. V was clipped by 3 bases and J by 1 base, with 13 bases between them. CDR1 and CDR2 from the germline V gene are SGHRS and YFSETQ. In DNA, the CDR3 is TGCGCCAGCAGCTGGGATTACAGGGAGAACACTGAAGCTTTCTTT. Residues: CASSWDYRENTEAFF.

This clone was seen once. The chain links TRBV6-6 to TRBJ2-7; 7 bases align to TRBD2. This CDR3 has 14 amino acids. Germline CDR1 and CDR2: MNHNY and SVGAGI (reference sequence). V dropped 5 bases and J dropped 4; count of bases not matched to a gene: 8. DNA of the CDR3: TGTGCCAGCAGTGGCGGGGGAGGAGGTTACGAGCAGTACTTC. Residues: CASSGGGGGYEQYF.

The chain recombines TRBV5-4 with TRBJ1-4; TRBD1 might be the D (6 bases). Germline V CDR1 and CDR2: SGHNT, YYREEE (reference sequence). The CDR3 contains 14 residues. V lost 1 base to trimming and J lost 5 bases, with 9 bases between them. The CDR3: CASSLCQGNEKLFF. The CDR3 DNA reads as TGTGCCAGCAGCTTGTGTCAGGGGAATGAAAAACTGTTTTTT.

The CDR3 here is CASSPRLAGQETQYF. The CDR3 nucleotides are TGTGCCAGCTCACCCCGACTAGCGGGGCAAGAGACCCAGTACTTC. The chain links TRBV18 to TRBJ2-5; 11 bases fit TRBD2. V dropped 3 bases and J dropped 2; count of bases not matched to a gene: 2. This CDR3 has 15 residues. CDR1 KGHSH and CDR2 LQKENI come from the germline V gene.